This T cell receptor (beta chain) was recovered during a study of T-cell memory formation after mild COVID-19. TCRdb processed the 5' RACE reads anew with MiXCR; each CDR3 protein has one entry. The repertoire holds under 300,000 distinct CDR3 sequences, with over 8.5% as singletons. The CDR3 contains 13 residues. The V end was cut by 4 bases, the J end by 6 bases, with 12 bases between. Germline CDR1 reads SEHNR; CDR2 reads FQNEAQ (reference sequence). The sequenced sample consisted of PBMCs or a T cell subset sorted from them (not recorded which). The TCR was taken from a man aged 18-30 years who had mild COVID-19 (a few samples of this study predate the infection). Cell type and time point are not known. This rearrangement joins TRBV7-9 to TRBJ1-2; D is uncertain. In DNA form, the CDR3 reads TGTGCCAGCAGCTCGGGGTTTTTGGATGGCTACACCTTC. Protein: CASSSGFLDGYTF.